This TCR beta chain was sequenced in a study of tumor-infiltrating lymphocytes in primary liver carcinoma. Study background: Patients included men and women of 30 to 69 years. Read depth, roughly 3.5 to 8 million productive TCRbeta reads, did not differ significantly between tissues.

Germline V gives CDR1 MNHEY, CDR2 SVGEGT. The CDR3 loop spans 16 amino acids. Study observations and caveats: It was in tumors, not blood, that the top-250-clone fraction was significantly higher (p = 0.039).

TCR beta cDNA was reverse-transcribed from about 500 ng of total RNA. The reaction used a constant-region primer and ProtoScript II reverse transcriptase. Libraries of TCR beta came from three nested multiplex PCR rounds with slightly modified ARM-PCR. It was with TRBV1-TRBV30 forward primers and a C-beta reverse primer that the first two PCR rounds were run, at roughly 9 cycles each. TCRdb re-called the multiplex PCR reads through MiXCR, storing one row per CDR3 protein. This table has more than 90,000 distinct CDR3 sequences, about 62% appearing once. Unsorted bulk tissue, about 20-32 mg of it, served as the source for co-extraction of RNA and DNA. On this clonotype: Its cognate antigen is unknown.

The sequence derives from a woman aged 55-70 years with primary liver carcinoma and hepatitis B virus infection. The V gene is TRBV6-2 or TRBV6-3, the J gene TRBJ2-1, with TRBD2 matching over 9 bases. Sequencing input: liver tumor tissue from sampling region 2. The subset denotes: tumor region T2, inferior pole. CDR3 bases: TGTACCGGCAGTTACCGGGCTAGCGGGGCCTACAATGAGCAGTTCTTC. Translating it yields CTGSYRASGAYNEQFF.